This T cell receptor beta chain comes out of a study of cytomegalovirus exposure and HLA in healthy donors. On this clone itself: The antigen is undetermined.

Whole-study findings and limits: In vitro, a few CMV-associated chains proved specific for CMV antigens. In a later analysis, a missense DCLRE1C variant was linked to TCR beta V- and J-gene trimming. Productive status was seen about 87% or about 30% of the time for most TCR beta V segments in an earlier analysis.

PCR involved 60 Vbeta and 13 Jbeta primers. In the original workflow: The count from a later analysis was about 80 million unique TCR beta chains, some 10 million of them shared. The table came from immunoSEQ multiplex PCR; TCRdb's copy has only in-frame clones and leaves some out. That table gives V, J and clone size, and the DNA gave D and trimming. The data contain about 160,000 clones, roughly 63% of them singletons. This sequence was found in a woman aged 60-75 years in good health and CMV-seropositive. Sequencing was performed on PBMCs.

The DNA for the CDR3 is TGTGCCAGCAGTGACAGGGGGGACTATGGCTACACCTTC. Translating it yields CASSDRGDYGYTF. The rearrangement uses TRBV27 and TRBJ1-2, with 9 bases aligning to TRBD1. The CDR3 contains 13 residues. Germline V gene data show CDR1 as MNHEY and CDR2 as SMNVEV (reference sequence). Losses at the gene ends were 5 bases for V and 3 bases for J; bases not matched to a gene: 1.